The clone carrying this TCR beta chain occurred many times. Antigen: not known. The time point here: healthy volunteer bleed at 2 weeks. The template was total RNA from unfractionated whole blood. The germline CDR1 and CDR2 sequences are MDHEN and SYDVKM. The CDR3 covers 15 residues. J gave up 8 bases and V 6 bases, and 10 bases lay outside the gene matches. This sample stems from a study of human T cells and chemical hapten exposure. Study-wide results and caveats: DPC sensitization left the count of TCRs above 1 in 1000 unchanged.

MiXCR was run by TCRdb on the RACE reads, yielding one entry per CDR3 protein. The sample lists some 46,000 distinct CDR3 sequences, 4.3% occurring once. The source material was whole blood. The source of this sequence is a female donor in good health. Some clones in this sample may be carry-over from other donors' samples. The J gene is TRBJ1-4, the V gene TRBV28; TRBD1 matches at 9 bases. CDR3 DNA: TGTGCCAGCAGCCACTCGGGACAGGGAGGGGAAAAACTGTTTTTT. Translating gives CASSHSGQGGEKLFF.